This TCR beta chain appears in the sequencing data of a study of cytomegalovirus exposure and HLA in healthy donors. Germline values: CDR1 SGHRS, CDR2 YFSETQ. V lost 4 bases to trimming and J lost 2 bases; unmatched junction nucleotides: 7. The CDR3 is 15 amino acids. A note on this clone: Antigen specificity is unknown.

Overall study results and limits: Reportedly, cytomegalovirus status was diagnosed with high sensitivity and specificity. Cytomegalovirus association was listed for 164 TCR beta chains. Among the CMV-associated chains, three were confirmed in vitro as specific for CMV antigens. The study found most TCR sequences rare, yet found some public TCRs in many donors.

The repertoire was sequenced with immunoSEQ multiplex PCR; TCRdb's copy has only in-frame clones and lacks some. The sample records over 120,000 clones, around 90% being singletons. This clonotype was obtained from a man aged 18 to 35 in good health and CMV-seropositive. V usage is TRBV5-1 and J usage is TRBJ2-5; 8 bases fit TRBD1. Sequencing used PBMCs. CDR3 coding DNA: TGCGCCAGCAGCACCCGACAGGGGAGGCAAGAGACCCAGTACTTC. Its translation: CASSTRQGRQETQYF.